What follows is one TCR beta chain and its context. What it recognizes is unknown. This sample was included in a study of T cells in Graves' hyperthyroidism and ophthalmopathy. Ophthalmopathy cases scored 3 or more on the Clinical Activity Score and 4 or more on NOSPECS grade, with duration below 3 months. Fresh peripheral blood, approximately 10 ml, was the source of the PBMCs. Amplified regions were TCR beta CDR3 sequences from RNA transcripts. Researchers ran a first-round RT-PCR on the TCR CDR3 using the HTBI primer set. TCRdb processed the multiplex PCR reads anew with MiXCR; each CDR3 protein has one entry. The table has roughly 500,000 distinct CDR3 sequences, 20% to 25% seen once. The CDR3 has 14 amino acids. V gave up 5 bases and J gave up 4 bases; unmatched junction bases: 8. Germline CDR1 reads MDHEN; CDR2 reads SYDVKM. Study-wide results and caveats: Most thyroid clonotypes expanded above 0.001 appeared in blood too.

The sequenced sample was blood. The gene calls are TRBV28 and TRBJ2-7; 7 positions match TRBD1. The sequence came from a woman in her 70s with Graves' ophthalmopathy. DNA of the CDR3: TGTGCCAGCAGTGCACCGGGACAGATTTACGAGCAGTACTTC. This gives the protein CASSAPGQIYEQYF. Full variable domain (missing parts from reference TRBV28 and TRBJ2-7): DVKVTQSSRYLVKRTGEKVFLECVQDMDHENMFWYRQDPGLGLRLIYFSYDVKMKEKGDIPEGYSVSREKKERFSLILESASTNQTSMYLCASSAPGQIYEQYFGPGTRLTVT.